Following are 5 T cell receptor beta chains from one sample sequenced in a study of T cells after yellow fever vaccination. TCRdb analysed the 5' RACE reads with MiXCR anew, one entry per CDR3 protein. The table has 250,000 to 400,000 distinct CDR3 sequences, approximately 4% seen once; the top ten hold roughly 25%. The sample consisted of PBMCs, taken 5 days after the yellow fever booster vaccination. These receptors all stem from a man between 18 and 35 years old who received the YFV17D yellow fever vaccine.

The table lists this clonotype with many counts. The rearrangement joins TRBV20-1 to TRBJ2-7, with 14 bases fitting TRBD2. There are 14 residues in the CDR3. Germline lookup yields CDR1 DFQATT and CDR2 SNEGSKA (reference sequence). J lost 6 bases, V lost 6 bases, and 7 bases had no gene match. Here the CDR3 reads CSASGTSGGLEQYF. Written as DNA, the CDR3 is TGCAGTGCGTCCGGGACTAGCGGGGGTCTCGAGCAGTACTTC.

This clonotype occurred a few times. The chain carries TRBV4-1 and TRBJ2-2; TRBD1 matches 7 bases. The germline gives CDR1 MGHRA, CDR2 YSYEKL. The trim removed 2 bases at V and 1 base at J, leaving 7 bases unmatched. The CDR3 runs 17 residues. The DNA of the CDR3 is TGCGCCAGCAGCCAACCCCGGACAGGCCTGAACACCGGGGAGCTGTTTTTT. This codes for CASSQPRTGLNTGELFF.

This clonotype was observed a few times. This chain connects TRBV7-2 to TRBJ2-5; a weak D match, TRBD1 (5 bases). Between the trimmed V and J ends, which lost 6 bases and 5 bases, there was a span of 10 bases. The CDR3 contains 12 residues. Per the germline V gene, CDR1 is SGHTA and CDR2 is FQGNSA. In DNA form, the CDR3 reads TGTGCCAGCAGGACAGCCTCGGAGACCCAGTACTTC. Translated: CASRTASETQYF.

This clonotype was picked up a small number of times. J is TRBJ2-7 and V is TRBV19, with D maybe TRBD1 (6 bases). This CDR3 has 14 residues. Germline V gives CDR1 LNHDA, CDR2 SQIVND (reference sequence). V gave up 3 bases and J gave up 5 bases, with 14 bases separating them. The DNA for the CDR3 is TGTGCCAGTAGTATTGAGGGGGTGACGGACGAGCAGTACTTC. Protein: CASSIEGVTDEQYF.

The V gene is TRBV14, the J gene TRBJ2-2, with D unclear. Germline assignment: CDR1 SGHDN and CDR2 FVKESK. There are 16 residues in the CDR3. Deletions cut 2 bases from V and 4 bases from J, with 14 bases between. CDR3 coding DNA: TGTGCCAGCAGCCAATATCTGGGGATGAGCACCGGGGAGCTGTTTTTT. This encodes CASSQYLGMSTGELFF.